This is a list of T cell receptor beta chains from one sample in a study of graft-versus-host responses after intestinal transplantation. TCRdb's copy holds only in-frame clones and misses some; the assay was immunoSEQ multiplex PCR. The sample lists about 1,600 clones; roughly 82% were seen once. The sample in question was ileum tissue, obtained less than 550 days after transplant. Receptor source: a human patient who received an intestinal transplant, so some T cells may come from the graft donor. The conserved cysteine and the conserved F or W are not part of the CDR3 here. The D gene is left open where the match is weak.

TRBJ2-7	-	TRBV7-5	ARSSAGGEQY
TRBJ1-1	-	TRBV11-2	ASSQGTEAF
TRBJ2-1	-	TRBV28	ASSFEREALLFHEQF
TRBJ2-5	TRBD1	TRBV28	ASSQQGYLETQY
TRBJ2-2	-	TRBV18	ASSPATELF
TRBJ1-2	-	TRBV7-2	ASSLDSDRRRGYT
TRBJ1-1	-	TRBV7-9	ASSPFMTEAF
TRBJ2-3	-	TRBV6-1	ATSRDGSSGDTQY
TRBJ2-7	TRBD2	TRBV15	ATSRERGAGGRRRYEQY
TRBJ1-6	-	TRBV7-3	ASSLGGGGSPLH
TRBJ2-1	TRBD2	TRBV11-1	ASSFTLADDIEQF
TRBJ2-7	-	TRBV2	ASSRQVLYEQY
TRBJ2-1	-	TRBV6-1	ASRGSGTDYNEQF
TRBJ2-2	-	TRBV7-2	ASSPRPLAGELF
TRBJ2-2	-	TRBV7-9	AIDDGELF
TRBJ1-3	TRBD1	TRBV5-1	ASSPDRGHISGNTIY
TRBJ2-5	-	TRBV20-1	SAKHQETQY
TRBJ1-4	-	TRBV4-2	ASSLEGPVSEKLF
TRBJ1-5	TRBD1	TRBV5-1	ASSSGTENQPQH
TRBJ1-4	-	TRBV2	ASSGRPLNEKLF
TRBJ2-7	-	TRBV28	ASSPPAGAVYEQY
TRBJ2-7	TRBD2	TRBV6-6	ASSPSGGEQY
-	-	TRBV5-1	ASSLKRGYEQY
TRBJ1-4	-	TRBV2	ASSAGGATNEKLF
TRBJ2-2	-	TRBV6-6	ASSGQSNTGELF
TRBJ1-5	-	TRBV6-5	ASSYIAGTGQPQH
TRBJ1-5	-	TRBV19	ASSLQPFSGQPQH
TRBJ1-4	-	TRBV5-1	ASSWEDGGEKLF
TRBJ1-5	TRBD1	TRBV15	ATSREGDRDQPQH
TRBJ2-2	-	TRBV7-2	ASSLGKNTGELF
TRBJ1-2	-	TRBV7-9	ASSLFPNNGNYGYT
TRBJ1-3	TRBD1	TRBV6-5	ASRSGGGNTIY
TRBJ2-7	-	TRBV4-2	ASSQVEVSYEQY
TRBJ1-1	-	TRBV27	ASSLQLNTEAF
TRBJ2-1	-	TRBV7-3	ASSLVNWGNEQF
TRBJ1-1	-	TRBV5-1	ASSLGRGAEAF
TRBJ1-2	-	TRBV19	ASTPPRVVRGYT
TRBJ2-3	-	TRBV5-1	ASSPGWLVGRYTDTQY
TRBJ2-7	TRBD2	TRBV5-8	ASSLAVGGSLYEQY
TRBJ1-1	-	TRBV5-1	ASSLEVPTEAF
TRBJ2-5	-	TRBV21-1	ASFASGRGWETQY
TRBJ2-7	-	TRBV27	ASTSSRGLSYEQY
TRBJ2-1	-	TRBV7-3	ASSSDPADKQF